This T cell receptor (beta chain) stems from a study of cytomegalovirus exposure and HLA in healthy donors. Study-level results: TCR beta V segments were, for the most part, productive about 87% or about 30% of the time in an earlier analysis. A later analysis linked a missense DCLRE1C variant to TCR beta V- and J-gene trimming.

As concerns this clone: What it recognizes is unknown.

Primers for the PCR totalled 60 Vbeta and 13 Jbeta. Sequenced by immunoSEQ multiplex PCR; TCRdb stores in-frame clones only, minus some. The sample contains about 140,000 clones, about three quarters of which appear only once. Trimming cost V 2 bases and J 4 bases, with 14 bases left between them. Germline V lookup: CDR1 LNHNV, CDR2 YYDKDF (reference sequence). This CDR3 has 15 amino acids. The genes are TRBV15 and TRBJ2-5, with D perhaps matching TRBD1 (5 bases). The source is a human donor in good health. Specimen: PBMCs. In DNA form, the CDR3 reads TGTGCCACCAGCAGAAGTGGGGCCTCCGGAGAGACCCAGTACTTC. Its translation is CATSRSGASGETQYF.